This T cell receptor (beta chain) was observed in a study of post-analysis software for immune sequencing data. Study details: Secondary progressive, relapsing-remitting and progressive-relapsing multiple sclerosis were among the included disease courses.

Broader study findings: In patients, about five TRBV segments were more frequent than in controls, with TRBV5-6, TRBV5-1 and TRBV20-1 among them.

J lost 6 bases, V lost 4 bases, and 10 bases had no gene match. Germline V gene sequence: CDR1 KGHSH, CDR2 LQKENI. The CDR3 runs 17 residues. On this clonotype: What it binds is unknown.

cDNA libraries for TCR beta contained unique molecular identifiers. The T cell input of 1 to 10 million gave roughly 0.5 million cDNA molecules. In TCRdb, the PCR reads were re-called with MiXCR into one record per CDR3 protein. The repertoire includes fewer than 850,000 distinct CDR3 sequences, 40% to 55% of them detected once, and over 4.5% sits in the top ten. The source of this sequence is a girl aged 10-17 years with multiple sclerosis. The specimen was blood. This chain uses TRBV18 with TRBJ2-4; TRBD1 agrees at 12 bases. The CDR3 nucleotides read TGTGCCAGCTCACGGAAAACGGGACAGGGGGCCGGAAACATTCAGTACTTC. Protein sequence: CASSRKTGQGAGNIQYF.